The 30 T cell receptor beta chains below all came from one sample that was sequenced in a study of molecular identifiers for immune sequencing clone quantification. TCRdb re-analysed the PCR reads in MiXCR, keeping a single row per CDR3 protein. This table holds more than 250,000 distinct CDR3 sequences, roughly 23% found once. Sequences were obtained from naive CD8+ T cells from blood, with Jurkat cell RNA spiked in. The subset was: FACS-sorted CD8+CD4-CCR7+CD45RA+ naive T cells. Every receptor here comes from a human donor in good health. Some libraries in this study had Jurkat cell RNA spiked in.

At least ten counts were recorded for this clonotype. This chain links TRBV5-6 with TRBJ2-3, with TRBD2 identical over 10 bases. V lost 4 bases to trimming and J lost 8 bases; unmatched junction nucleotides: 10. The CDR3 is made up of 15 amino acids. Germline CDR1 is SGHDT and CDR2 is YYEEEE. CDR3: CASSPPAGGPVTQYF. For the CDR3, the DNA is TGTGCCAGCAGCCCCCCAGCGGGAGGGCCCGTTACGCAGTATTTT.

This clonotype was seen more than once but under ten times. The CDR3 region is CASSIDLTWAYEQYF. DNA of the CDR3: TGTGCCAGTAGTATAGACTTGACGTGGGCCTACGAGCAGTACTTC. This sequence joins TRBV19 and TRBJ2-7; no reliable D call. The CDR3 sequence is 15 residues long. Trimming left V 0 bases short and J 2 bases short, with 11 bases between. CDR1 is LNHDA and CDR2 is SQIVND in the germline V gene (reference sequence).

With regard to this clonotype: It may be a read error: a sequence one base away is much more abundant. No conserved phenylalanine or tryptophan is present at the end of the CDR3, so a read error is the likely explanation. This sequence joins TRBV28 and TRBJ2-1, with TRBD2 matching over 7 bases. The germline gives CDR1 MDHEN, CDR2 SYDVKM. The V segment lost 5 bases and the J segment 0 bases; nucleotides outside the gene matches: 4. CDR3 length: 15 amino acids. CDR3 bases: TGTGCCAGCAGTCCTCGACTAGCCTCCTACAATGAGCAGTTCTTA. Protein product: CASSPRLASYNEQFL.

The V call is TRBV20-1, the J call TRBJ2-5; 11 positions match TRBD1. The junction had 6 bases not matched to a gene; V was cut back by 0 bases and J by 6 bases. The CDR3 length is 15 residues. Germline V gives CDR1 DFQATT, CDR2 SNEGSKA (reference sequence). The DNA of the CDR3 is TGCAGTGCTAGAGATGGACAGGGGGCGGATAAGACCCAGTACTTC. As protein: CSARDGQGADKTQYF.

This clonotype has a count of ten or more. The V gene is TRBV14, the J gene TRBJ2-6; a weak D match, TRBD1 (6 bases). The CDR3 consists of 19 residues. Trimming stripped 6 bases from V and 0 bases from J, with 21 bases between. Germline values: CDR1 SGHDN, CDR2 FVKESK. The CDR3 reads CASRPDSGTLYSGANVLTF. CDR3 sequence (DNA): TGTGCCAGCAGACCCGACTCCGGGACACTTTACTCTGGGGCCAACGTCCTGACTTTC.

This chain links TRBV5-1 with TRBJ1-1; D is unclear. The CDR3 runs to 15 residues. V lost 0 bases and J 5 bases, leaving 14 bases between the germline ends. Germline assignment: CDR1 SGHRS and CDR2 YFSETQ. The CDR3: CASSLEGKPMTEAFF. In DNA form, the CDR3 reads TGCGCCAGCAGCTTGGAAGGCAAACCAATGACTGAAGCTTTCTTT.

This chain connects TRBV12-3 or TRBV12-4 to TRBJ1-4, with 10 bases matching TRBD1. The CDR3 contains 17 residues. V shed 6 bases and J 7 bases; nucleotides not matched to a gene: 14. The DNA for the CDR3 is TGTGCCAGCAGCGCCGATTCACACCGGGACAGGGGTGAAAAACTGTTTTTT. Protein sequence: CASSADSHRDRGEKLFF.

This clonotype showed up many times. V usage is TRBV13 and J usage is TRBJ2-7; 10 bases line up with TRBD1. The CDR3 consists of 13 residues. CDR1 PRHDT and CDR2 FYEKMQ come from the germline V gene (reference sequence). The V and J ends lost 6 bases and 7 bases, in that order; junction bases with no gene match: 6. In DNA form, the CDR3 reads TGTGCCAGCAGTTCCGACAGGGGGCTAGAGCAGTACTTC. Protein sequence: CASSSDRGLEQYF.

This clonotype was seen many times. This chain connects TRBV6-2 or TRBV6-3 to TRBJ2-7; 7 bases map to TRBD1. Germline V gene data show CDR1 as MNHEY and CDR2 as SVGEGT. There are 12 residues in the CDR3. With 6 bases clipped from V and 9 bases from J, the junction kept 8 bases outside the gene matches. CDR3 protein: CASRTTQGPQYF. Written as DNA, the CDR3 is TGTGCCAGCAGGACAACACAGGGGCCGCAGTACTTC.

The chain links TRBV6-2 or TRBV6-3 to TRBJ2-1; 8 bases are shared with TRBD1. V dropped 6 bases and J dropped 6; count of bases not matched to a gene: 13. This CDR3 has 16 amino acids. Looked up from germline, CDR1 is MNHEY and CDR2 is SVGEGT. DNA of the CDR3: TGTGCCAGCAGCCCCACGACAGGGGTGGGAGGCAATGAGCAGTTCTTC. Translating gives CASSPTTGVGGNEQFF.

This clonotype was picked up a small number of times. For the CDR3, the DNA is TGTGCCAGCAGTTATGGTCGGGCTAGCGGGGACAGTGATACGCAGTATTTT. This gives the protein CASSYGRASGDSDTQYF. The V and J genes are TRBV6-2 or TRBV6-3 and TRBJ2-3, with 9 bases aligning to TRBD2. CDR3 length: 17 residues. CDR1 and CDR2 from the germline V gene are MNHEY and SVGEGT. The ends lost 3 bases at V and 6 bases at J; junction bases unmatched: 13.

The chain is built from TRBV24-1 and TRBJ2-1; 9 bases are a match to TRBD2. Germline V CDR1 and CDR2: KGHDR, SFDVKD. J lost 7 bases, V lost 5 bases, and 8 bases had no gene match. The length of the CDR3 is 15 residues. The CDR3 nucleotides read TGTGCCACCAGTGCTCGGACTAGCGTGTGGAATGAGCAGTTCTTC. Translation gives CATSARTSVWNEQFF.

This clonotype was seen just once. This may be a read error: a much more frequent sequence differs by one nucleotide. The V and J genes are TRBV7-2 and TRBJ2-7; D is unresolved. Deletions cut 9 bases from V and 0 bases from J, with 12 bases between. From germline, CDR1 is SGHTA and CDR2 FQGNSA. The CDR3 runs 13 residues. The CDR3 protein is CASLKSTSYEQYF. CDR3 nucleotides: TGTGCCAGTCTGAAGTCCACCTCCTACGAGCAGTACTTC.

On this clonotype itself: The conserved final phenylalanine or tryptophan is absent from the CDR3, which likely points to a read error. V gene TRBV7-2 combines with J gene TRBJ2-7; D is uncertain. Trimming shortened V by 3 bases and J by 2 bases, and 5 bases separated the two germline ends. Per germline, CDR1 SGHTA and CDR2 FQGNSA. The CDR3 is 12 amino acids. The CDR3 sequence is CASSFGPYEQYS. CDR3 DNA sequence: TGTGCCAGCAGCTTCGGCCCCTACGAGCAGTACTCC.

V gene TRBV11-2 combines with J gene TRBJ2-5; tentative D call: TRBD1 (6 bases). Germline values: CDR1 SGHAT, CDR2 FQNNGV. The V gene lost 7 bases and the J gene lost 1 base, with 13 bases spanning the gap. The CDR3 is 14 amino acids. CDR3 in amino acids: CASTMPDSQETQYF. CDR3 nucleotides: TGTGCCAGCACCATGCCGGACAGCCAAGAGACCCAGTACTTC.

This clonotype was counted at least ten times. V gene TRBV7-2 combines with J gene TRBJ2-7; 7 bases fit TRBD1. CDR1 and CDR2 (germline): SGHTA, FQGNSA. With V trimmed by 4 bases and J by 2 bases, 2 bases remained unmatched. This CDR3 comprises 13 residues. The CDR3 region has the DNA TGTGCCAGCAGCTATGGGACAGCCTACGAGCAGTACTTC. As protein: CASSYGTAYEQYF.

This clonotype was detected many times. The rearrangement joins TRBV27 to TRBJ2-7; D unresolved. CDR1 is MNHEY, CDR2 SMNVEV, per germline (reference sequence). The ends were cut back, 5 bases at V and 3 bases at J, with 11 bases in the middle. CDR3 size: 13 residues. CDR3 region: CASSVWYNYEQYF. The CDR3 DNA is TGTGCCAGCAGTGTTTGGTACAACTACGAGCAGTACTTC.

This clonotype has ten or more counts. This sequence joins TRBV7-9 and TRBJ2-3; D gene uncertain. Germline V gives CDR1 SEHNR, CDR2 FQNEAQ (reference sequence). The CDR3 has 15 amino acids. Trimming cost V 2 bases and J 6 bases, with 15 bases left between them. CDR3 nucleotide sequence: TGTGCCAGCAGCTTAACTCTTGGGCCCGGGGATACGCAGTATTTT. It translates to CASSLTLGPGDTQYF. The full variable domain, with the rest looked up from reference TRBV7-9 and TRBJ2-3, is DTGVSQNPRHKITKRGQNVTFRCDPISEHNRLYWYRQTLGQGPEFLTYFQNEAQLEKSRLLSDRFSAERPKGSFSTLEIQRTEQGDSAMYLCASSLTLGPGDTQYFGPGTRLTVL.

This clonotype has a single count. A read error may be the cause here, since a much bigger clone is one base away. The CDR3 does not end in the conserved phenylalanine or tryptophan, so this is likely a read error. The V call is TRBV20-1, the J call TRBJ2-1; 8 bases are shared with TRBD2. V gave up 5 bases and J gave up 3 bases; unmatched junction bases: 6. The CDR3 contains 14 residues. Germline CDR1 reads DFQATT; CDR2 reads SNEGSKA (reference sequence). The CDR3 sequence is CSAVLLADYNEQFS. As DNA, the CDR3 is TGCAGTGCTGTACTACTAGCGGACTACAATGAGCAGTTCTCC.

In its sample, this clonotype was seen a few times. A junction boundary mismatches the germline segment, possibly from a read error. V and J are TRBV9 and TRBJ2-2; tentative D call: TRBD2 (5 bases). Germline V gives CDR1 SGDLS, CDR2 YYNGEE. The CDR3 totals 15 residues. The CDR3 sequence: CASGVEGTVTGELFF. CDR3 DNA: TGTGCCAGCGGCGTAGAGGGCACTGTTACCGGGGAGCTGTTTTTT.

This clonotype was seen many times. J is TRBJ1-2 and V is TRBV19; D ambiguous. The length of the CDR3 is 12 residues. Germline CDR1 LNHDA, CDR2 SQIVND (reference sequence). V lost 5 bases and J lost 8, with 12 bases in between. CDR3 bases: TGTGCCAGTAGTGCGGACGTCTGGGGCTACACCTTC. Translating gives CASSADVWGYTF.

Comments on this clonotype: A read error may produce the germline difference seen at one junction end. This CDR3 reads CANSSPAAGGRTDTQYF. In DNA, the CDR3 is TGTGCCAACAGCTCCCCTGCAGCGGGGGGCCGCACAGATACACAGTATTTT. The chain links TRBV7-8 to TRBJ2-3, with TRBD2 identical over 9 bases. Germline V lookup: CDR1 SGHVS, CDR2 FQNEAQ. This CDR3 has 17 residues.

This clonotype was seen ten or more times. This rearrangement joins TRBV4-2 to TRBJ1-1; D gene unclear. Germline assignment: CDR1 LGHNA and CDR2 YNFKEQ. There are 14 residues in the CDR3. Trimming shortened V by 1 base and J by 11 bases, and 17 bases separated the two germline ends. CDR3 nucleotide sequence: TGTGCCAGCAGCCAAGCAAACACCGGCTGGACGGCTTTCTTT. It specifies CASSQANTGWTAFF.

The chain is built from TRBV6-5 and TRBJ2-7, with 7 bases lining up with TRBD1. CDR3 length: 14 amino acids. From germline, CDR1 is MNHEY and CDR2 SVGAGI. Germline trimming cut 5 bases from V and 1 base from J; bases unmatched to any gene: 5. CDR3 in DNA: TGTGCCAGCAGTGACGACAGGGTTTCCTACGAGCAGTACTTC. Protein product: CASSDDRVSYEQYF.

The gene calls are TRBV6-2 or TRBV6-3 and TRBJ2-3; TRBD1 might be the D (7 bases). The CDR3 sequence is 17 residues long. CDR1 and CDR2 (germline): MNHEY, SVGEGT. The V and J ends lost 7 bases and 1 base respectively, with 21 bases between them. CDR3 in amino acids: CASNRGGGRRRTDTQYF. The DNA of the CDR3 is TGTGCCAGCAATCGTGGAGGGGGCAGAAGACGCACAGATACGCAGTATTTT.

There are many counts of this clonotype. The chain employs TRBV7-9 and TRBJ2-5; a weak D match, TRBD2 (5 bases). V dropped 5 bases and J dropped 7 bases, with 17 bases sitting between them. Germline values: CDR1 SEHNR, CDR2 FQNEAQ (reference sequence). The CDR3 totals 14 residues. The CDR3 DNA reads TGTGCCAGCAGCGACGGGATACCCGGCGGGACCCAGTACTTC. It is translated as CASSDGIPGGTQYF.

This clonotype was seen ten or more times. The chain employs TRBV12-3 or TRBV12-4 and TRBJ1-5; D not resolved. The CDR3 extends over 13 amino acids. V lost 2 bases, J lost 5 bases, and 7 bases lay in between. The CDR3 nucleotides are TGTGCCAGCAGTTTACAGTTCGATCAGCCCCAGCATTTT. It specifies CASSLQFDQPQHF.

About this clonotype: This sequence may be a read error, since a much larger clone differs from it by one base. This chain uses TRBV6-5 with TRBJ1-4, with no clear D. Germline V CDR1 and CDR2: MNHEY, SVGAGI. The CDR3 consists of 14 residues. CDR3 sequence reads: CASSPESRDEKPFF. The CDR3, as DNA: TGTGCCAGCAGTCCCGAAAGTCGCGATGAAAAACCGTTTTTT.

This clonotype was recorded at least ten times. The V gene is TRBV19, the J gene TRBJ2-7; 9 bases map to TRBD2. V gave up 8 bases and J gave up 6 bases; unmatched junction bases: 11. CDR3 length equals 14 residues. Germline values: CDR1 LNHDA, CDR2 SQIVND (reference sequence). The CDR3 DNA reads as TGTGCCAGTTCTGGACTAGCGCCGGCCGGCGAGCAGTACTTC. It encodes CASSGLAPAGEQYF. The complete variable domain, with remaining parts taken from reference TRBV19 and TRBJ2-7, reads DGGITQSPKYLFRKEGQNVTLSCEQNLNHDAMYWYRQDPGQGLRLIYYSQIVNDFQKGDIAEGYSVSREKKESFPLTVTSAQKNPTAFYLCASSGLAPAGEQYFGPGTRLTVT.

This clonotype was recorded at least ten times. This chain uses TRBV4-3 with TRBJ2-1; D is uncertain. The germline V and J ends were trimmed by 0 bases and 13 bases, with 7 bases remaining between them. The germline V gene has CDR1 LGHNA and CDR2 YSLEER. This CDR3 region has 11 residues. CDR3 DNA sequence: TGCGCCAGCAGCCAAGAGGGATTCCAGTTCTTC. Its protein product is CASSQEGFQFF.